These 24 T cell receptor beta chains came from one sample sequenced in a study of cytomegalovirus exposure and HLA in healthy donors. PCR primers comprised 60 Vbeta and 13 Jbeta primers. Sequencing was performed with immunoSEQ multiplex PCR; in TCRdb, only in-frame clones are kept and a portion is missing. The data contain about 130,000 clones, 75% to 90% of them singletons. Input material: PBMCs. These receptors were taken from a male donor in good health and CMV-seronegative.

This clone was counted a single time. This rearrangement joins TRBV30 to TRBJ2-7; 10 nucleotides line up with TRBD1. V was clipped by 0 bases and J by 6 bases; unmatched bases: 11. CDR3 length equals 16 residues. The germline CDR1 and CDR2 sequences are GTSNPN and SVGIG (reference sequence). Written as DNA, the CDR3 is TGTGCCTGGAGTGTTAGTACGGGACAGGGGTCTGGCGAGCAGTACTTC. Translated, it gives CAWSVSTGQGSGEQYF. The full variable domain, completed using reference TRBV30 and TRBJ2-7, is SQTIHQWPATLVQPVGSPLSLECTVEGTSNPNLYWYRQAAGRGLQLLFYSVGIGQISSEVPQNLSASRPQDRQFILSSKKLLLSDSGFYLCAWSVSTGQGSGEQYFGPGTRLTVT.

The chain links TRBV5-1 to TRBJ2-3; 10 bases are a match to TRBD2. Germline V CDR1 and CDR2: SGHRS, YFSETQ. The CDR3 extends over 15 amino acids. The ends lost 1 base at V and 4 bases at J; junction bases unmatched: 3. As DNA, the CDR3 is TGCGCCAGCAGCTTGCAGAGCGGGGGGGCAGATACGCAGTATTTT. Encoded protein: CASSLQSGGADTQYF.

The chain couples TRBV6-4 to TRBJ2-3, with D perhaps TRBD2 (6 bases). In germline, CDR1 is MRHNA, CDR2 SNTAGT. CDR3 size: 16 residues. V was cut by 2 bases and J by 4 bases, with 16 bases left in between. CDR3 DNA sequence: TGTGCCAGCAGTGACGGTAGCGGAAATATTCCAGATACGCAGTATTTT. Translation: CASSDGSGNIPDTQYF.

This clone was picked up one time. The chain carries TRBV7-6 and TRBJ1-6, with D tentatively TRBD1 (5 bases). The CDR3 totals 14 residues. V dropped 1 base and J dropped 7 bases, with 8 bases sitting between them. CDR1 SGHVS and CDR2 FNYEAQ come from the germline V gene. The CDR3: CASSLGGQNSPLHF. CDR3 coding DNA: TGTGCCAGCAGCTTAGGGGGCCAGAATTCACCCCTCCACTTT.

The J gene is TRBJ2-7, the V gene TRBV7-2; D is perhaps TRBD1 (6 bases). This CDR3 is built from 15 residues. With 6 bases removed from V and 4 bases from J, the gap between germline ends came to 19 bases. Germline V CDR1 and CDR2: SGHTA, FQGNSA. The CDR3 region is CASRLGQSGAYEQYF. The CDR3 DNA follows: TGTGCCAGCAGGCTCGGACAGAGTGGGGCGTACGAGCAGTACTTC.

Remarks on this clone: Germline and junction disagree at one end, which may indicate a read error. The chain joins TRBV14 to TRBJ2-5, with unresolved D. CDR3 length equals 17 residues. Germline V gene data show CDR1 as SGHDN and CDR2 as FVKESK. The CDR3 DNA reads TGTGCCAACAGCCAATTGACTTCAGTGCCGTACCAAGAGACCCAGTACTTC. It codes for CANSQLTSVPYQETQYF.

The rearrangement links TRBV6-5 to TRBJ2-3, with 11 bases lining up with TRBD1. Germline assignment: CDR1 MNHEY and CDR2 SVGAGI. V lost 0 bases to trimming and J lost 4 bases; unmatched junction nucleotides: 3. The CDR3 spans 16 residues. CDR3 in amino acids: CASSYSGTGGADTQYF. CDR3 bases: TGTGCCAGCAGTTACTCCGGGACAGGGGGAGCAGATACGCAGTATTTT.

CDR3 in amino acids: CASSLRDRGPDYGYTF. The CDR3 region has the DNA TGCGCCAGCAGCCTCCGGGACAGGGGGCCGGACTATGGCTACACCTTC. The V and J genes are TRBV5-1 and TRBJ1-2; 12 bases line up with TRBD1. This CDR3 comprises 16 residues. Germline V lookup: CDR1 SGHRS, CDR2 YFSETQ. V dropped 4 bases and J dropped 3; count of bases not matched to a gene: 7.

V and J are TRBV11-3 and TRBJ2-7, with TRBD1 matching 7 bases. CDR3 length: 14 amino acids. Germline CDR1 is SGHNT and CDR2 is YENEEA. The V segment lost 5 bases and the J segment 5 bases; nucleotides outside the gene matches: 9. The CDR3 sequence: CASSRAGTEDEQYF. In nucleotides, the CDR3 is TGTGCCAGCAGCAGAGCCGGGACAGAAGACGAGCAGTACTTC.

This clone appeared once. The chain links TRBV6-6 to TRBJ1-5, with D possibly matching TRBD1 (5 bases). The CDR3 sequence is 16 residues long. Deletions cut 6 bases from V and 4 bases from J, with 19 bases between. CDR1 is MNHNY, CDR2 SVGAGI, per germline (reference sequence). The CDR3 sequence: CASSEPRGGFNQPQHF. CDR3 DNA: TGTGCCAGCAGCGAACCCCGGGGGGGTTTTAATCAGCCCCAGCATTTT.

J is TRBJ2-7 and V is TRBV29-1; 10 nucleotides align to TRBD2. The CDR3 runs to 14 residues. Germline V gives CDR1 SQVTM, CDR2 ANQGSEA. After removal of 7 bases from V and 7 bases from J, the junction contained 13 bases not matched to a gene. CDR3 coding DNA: TGCAGCGCAATAGCGGGAGGCCCACCTAAAGAGCAGTACTTC. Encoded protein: CSAIAGGPPKEQYF.

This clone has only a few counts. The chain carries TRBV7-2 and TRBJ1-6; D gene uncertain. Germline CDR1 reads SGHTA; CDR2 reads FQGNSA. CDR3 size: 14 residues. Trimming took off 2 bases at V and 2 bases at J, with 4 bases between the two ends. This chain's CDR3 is CASSLLAYNSPLHF. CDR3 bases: TGTGCCAGCAGCTTACTCGCCTATAATTCACCCCTCCACTTT.

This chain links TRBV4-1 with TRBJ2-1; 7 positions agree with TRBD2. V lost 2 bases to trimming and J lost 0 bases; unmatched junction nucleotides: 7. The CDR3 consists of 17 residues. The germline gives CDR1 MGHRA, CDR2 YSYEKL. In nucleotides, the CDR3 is TGCGCCAGCAGCCAACCCCTGGGGGGGAGCTCCTACAATGAGCAGTTCTTC. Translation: CASSQPLGGSSYNEQFF.

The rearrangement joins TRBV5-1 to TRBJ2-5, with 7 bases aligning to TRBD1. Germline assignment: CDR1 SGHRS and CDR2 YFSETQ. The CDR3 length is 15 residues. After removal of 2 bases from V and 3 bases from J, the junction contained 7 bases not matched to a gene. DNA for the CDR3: TGCGCCAGCAGCTTCACTACTGGACAGGAAGAGACCCAGTACTTC. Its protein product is CASSFTTGQEETQYF.

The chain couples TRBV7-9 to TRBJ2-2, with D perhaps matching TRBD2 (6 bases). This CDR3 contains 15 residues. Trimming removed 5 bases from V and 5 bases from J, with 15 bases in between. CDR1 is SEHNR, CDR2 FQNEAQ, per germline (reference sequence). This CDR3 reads CASSDSGGRTGELFF. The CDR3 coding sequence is TGTGCCAGCAGCGATAGCGGAGGGAGGACCGGGGAGCTGTTTTTT. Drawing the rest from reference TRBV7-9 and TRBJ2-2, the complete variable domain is DTGVSQNPRHKITKRGQNVTFRCDPISEHNRLYWYRQTLGQGPEFLTYFQNEAQLEKSRLLSDRFSAERPKGSFSTLEIQRTEQGDSAMYLCASSDSGGRTGELFFGEGSRLTVL.

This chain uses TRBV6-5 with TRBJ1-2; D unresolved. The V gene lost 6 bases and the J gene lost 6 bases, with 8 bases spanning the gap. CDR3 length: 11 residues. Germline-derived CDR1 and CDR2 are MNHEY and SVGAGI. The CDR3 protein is CASSPFHGYTF. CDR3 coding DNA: TGTGCCAGCAGCCCCTTTCATGGCTACACCTTC.

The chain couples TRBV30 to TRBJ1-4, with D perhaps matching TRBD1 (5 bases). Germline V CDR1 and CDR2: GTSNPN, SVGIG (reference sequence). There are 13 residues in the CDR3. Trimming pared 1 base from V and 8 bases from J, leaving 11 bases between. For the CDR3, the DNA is TGTGCCTGGAGTGGGGGGGTCGGAGAAAAACTGTTTTTT. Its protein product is CAWSGGVGEKLFF.

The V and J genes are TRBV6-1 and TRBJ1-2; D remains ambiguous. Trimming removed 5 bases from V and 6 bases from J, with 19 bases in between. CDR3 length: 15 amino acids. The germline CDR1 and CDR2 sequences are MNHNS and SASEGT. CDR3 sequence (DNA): TGTGCCAGCAGTCCCACTCGCGGGCACCCCCATGGCTACACCTTC. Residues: CASSPTRGHPHGYTF.

The CDR3 reads CAWSGGHGLAYEQYF. The CDR3 DNA sequence: TGTGCCTGGAGTGGGGGACACGGATTAGCCTACGAGCAGTACTTC. J is TRBJ2-7 and V is TRBV30; perhaps TRBD1 as D (6 bases). The CDR3 totals 15 residues. Trimming stripped 1 base from V and 2 bases from J, with 15 bases between. The V gene's germline CDR1 is GTSNPN and CDR2 SVGIG (reference sequence). The variable domain in full, with the rest retrieved from reference TRBV30 and TRBJ2-7, is SQTIHQWPATLVQPVGSPLSLECTVEGTSNPNLYWYRQAAGRGLQLLFYSVGIGQISSEVPQNLSASRPQDRQFILSSKKLLLSDSGFYLCAWSGGHGLAYEQYFGPGTRLTVT.

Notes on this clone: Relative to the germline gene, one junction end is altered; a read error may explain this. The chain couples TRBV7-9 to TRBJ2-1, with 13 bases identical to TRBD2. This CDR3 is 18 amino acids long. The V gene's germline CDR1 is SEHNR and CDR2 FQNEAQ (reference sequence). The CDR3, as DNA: TGTTCCAGCAGCTTTCGGTCACTAGCGGGAGGGCCGGGGAATGAGCAGTTCTTC. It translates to CSSSFRSLAGGPGNEQFF.

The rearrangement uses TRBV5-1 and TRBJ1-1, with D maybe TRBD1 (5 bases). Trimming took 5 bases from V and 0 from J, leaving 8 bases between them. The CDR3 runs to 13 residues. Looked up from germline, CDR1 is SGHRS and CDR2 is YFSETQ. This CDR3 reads CASRRTLNTEAFF. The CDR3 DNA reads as TGCGCCAGCAGGAGGACACTGAACACTGAAGCTTTCTTT. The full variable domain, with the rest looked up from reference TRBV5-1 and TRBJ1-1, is KAGVTQTPRYLIKTRGQQVTLSCSPISGHRSVSWYQQTPGQGLQFLFEYFSETQRNKGNFPGRFSGRQFSNSRSEMNVSTLELGDSALYLCASRRTLNTEAFFGQGTRLTVV.

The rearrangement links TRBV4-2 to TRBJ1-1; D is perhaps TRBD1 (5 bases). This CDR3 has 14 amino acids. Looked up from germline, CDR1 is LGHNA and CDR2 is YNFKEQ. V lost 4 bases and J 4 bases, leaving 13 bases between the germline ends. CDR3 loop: CASSRPGALTEAFF. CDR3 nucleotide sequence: TGTGCCAGCAGCCGCCCTGGGGCTCTCACTGAAGCTTTCTTT.

This CDR3 is CASSLETMYEQYF. The CDR3 DNA follows: TGTGCCAGCAGCTTAGAAACAATGTACGAGCAGTACTTC. The chain recombines TRBV7-6 with TRBJ2-7; D call uncertain. This CDR3 spans 13 amino acids. The germline V gene has CDR1 SGHVS and CDR2 FNYEAQ. V was trimmed by 1 base and J by 4 bases, leaving 8 bases between them.

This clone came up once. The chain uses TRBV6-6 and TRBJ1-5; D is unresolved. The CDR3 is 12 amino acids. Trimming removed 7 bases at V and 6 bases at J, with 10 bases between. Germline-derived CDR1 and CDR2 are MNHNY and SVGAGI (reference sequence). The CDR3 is CASNLGSQPQHF. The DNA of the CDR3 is TGTGCCAGCAACCTGGGGAGTCAGCCCCAGCATTTT.